These T cell receptor beta chains were read from a single sample in a study of blood T cell repertoires in COVID-19. Profiled with immunoSEQ multiplex PCR; TCRdb holds only in-frame clones, not every one. The sample consists of over 250,000 clones, 65% to 90% of them appearing once. Source material: peripheral blood. The receptors stem from a woman in her 70s with COVID-19, enrolled during active disease. The CDR3 runs from the conserved cysteine through the conserved F or W. The D gene is left open where the match is weak. The listing skips clone size in some rows; elsewhere it reads once, few, many or a size class.

CDR3aa: CASRRGTGDEKLFF
CDR3nt: TGTGCCAGCAGGAGGGGGACAGGGGATGAAAAACTGTTTTTT
v_gene: TRBV6-4
d_gene: TRBD1
abundance: few
j_gene: TRBJ1-4

CDR3aa: CSVGQGLGGYTF
CDR3nt: TGCAGCGTTGGACAGGGCCTTGGGGGCTACACCTTC
v_gene: TRBV29-1
d_gene: TRBD1
abundance: -
j_gene: TRBJ1-2

CDR3aa: CASRRQGADGYTF
CDR3nt: TGCGCCAGCAGGCGACAGGGGGCAGATGGCTACACCTTC
v_gene: TRBV5-1
d_gene: TRBD1
abundance: -
j_gene: TRBJ1-2

CDR3aa: CASSLEPSSGYNEQFF
CDR3nt: TGCGCCAGCAGCTTGGAACCTTCTAGCGGATACAATGAGCAGTTCTTC
v_gene: TRBV5-1
d_gene: TRBD2
abundance: -
j_gene: TRBJ2-1

CDR3aa: CATSDPHSRPPYRVEYEKLFF
CDR3nt: TGTGCCACCAGTGATCCGCACTCTAGACCCCCTTACAGGGTTGAGTACGAAAAACTGTTTTTT
v_gene: TRBV24-1
d_gene: -
abundance: -
j_gene: TRBJ1-4

CDR3aa: CASALAEDTQYF
CDR3nt: TGTGCCAGCGCCCTAGCGGAAGATACGCAGTATTTT
v_gene: TRBV5-8
d_gene: TRBD2
abundance: once
j_gene: TRBJ2-3

CDR3aa: CASSTGGFETQYF
CDR3nt: TGTGCCAGTTCGACAGGGGGCTTCGAGACCCAGTACTTC
v_gene: TRBV6-6
d_gene: TRBD1
abundance: -
j_gene: TRBJ2-5

CDR3aa: CASSQEANSPLHF
CDR3nt: TGCGCCAGCAGCCAAGAAGCCAATTCACCCCTCCACTTT
v_gene: TRBV4-3
d_gene: -
abundance: -
j_gene: TRBJ1-6

CDR3aa: CASSINTGAALHF
CDR3nt: TGTGCCAGTAGTATAAATACTGGGGCAGCCCTCCACTTT
v_gene: TRBV19
d_gene: -
abundance: -
j_gene: TRBJ1-6

CDR3aa: CASSFGRGQETQYF
CDR3nt: TGTGCCAGCAGTTTCGGGCGGGGGCAAGAGACCCAGTACTTC
v_gene: TRBV6-5
d_gene: TRBD2
abundance: -
j_gene: TRBJ2-5

CDR3aa: CASSLTFLVGETQYF
CDR3nt: TGTGCCAGCAGCTTAACGTTTCTAGTTGGGGAGACCCAGTACTTC
v_gene: TRBV7-3
d_gene: -
abundance: -
j_gene: TRBJ2-5

CDR3aa: CASSPAGQKIGEKLFF
CDR3nt: TGTGCCAGCTCACCTGCGGGACAGAAGATAGGTGAAAAACTGTTTTTT
v_gene: TRBV18
d_gene: TRBD1
abundance: once
j_gene: TRBJ1-4

CDR3aa: CASSPLSRVSGNTIYF
CDR3nt: TGTGCCAGCTCACCACTGTCGAGGGTCTCTGGAAACACCATATATTTT
v_gene: TRBV18
d_gene: -
abundance: -
j_gene: TRBJ1-3

CDR3aa: CASSRIGTRDYNSPLHF
CDR3nt: TGTGCCAGCAGCCGAATAGGAACCAGGGACTATAATTCACCCCTCCACTTT
v_gene: TRBV11-2
d_gene: -
abundance: few
j_gene: TRBJ1-6

CDR3aa: CASSPSGARDTQYF
CDR3nt: TGTGCCAGTAGCCCTAGCGGGGCCAGAGATACGCAGTATTTT
v_gene: TRBV19
d_gene: TRBD2
abundance: once
j_gene: TRBJ2-3

CDR3aa: CASSHRGSYGYTF
CDR3nt: TGTGCCAGCAGCCACCGCGGGAGCTATGGCTACACCTTC
v_gene: TRBV12-3/TRBV12-4
d_gene: -
abundance: -
j_gene: TRBJ1-2

CDR3aa: CASSGQGYQNGYTF
CDR3nt: TGCGCCAGCAGCGGACAGGGATACCAAAATGGCTACACCTTC
v_gene: TRBV4-1
d_gene: TRBD1
abundance: once
j_gene: TRBJ1-2

CDR3aa: CASSRGRSGNTIYF
CDR3nt: TGTGCCAGCAGTCGGGGGAGGTCTGGAAACACCATATATTTT
v_gene: TRBV6-5
d_gene: -
abundance: -
j_gene: TRBJ1-3

CDR3aa: CATSRGRGNTEAFF
CDR3nt: TGTGCCACCAGCAGGGGTCGGGGGAACACTGAAGCTTTCTTT
v_gene: TRBV15
d_gene: -
abundance: -
j_gene: TRBJ1-1

CDR3aa: CSVLGLAGANTQYF
CDR3nt: TGCAGCGTCCTGGGACTAGCGGGGGCAAATACGCAGTATTTT
v_gene: TRBV29-1
d_gene: TRBD2
abundance: -
j_gene: TRBJ2-3

CDR3aa: CASSQDWTANTEAFF
CDR3nt: TGCGCCAGCAGCCAAGATTGGACAGCTAACACTGAAGCTTTCTTT
v_gene: TRBV4-3
d_gene: -
abundance: -
j_gene: TRBJ1-1

CDR3aa: CASSVVNSPKTQYF
CDR3nt: TGTGCCAGCAGCGTAGTGAACAGCCCTAAGACCCAGTACTTC
v_gene: TRBV9
d_gene: -
abundance: -
j_gene: TRBJ2-5

CDR3aa: CASSLAGETQYF
CDR3nt: TGCGCCAGCAGCTTGGCCGGAGAGACCCAGTACTTC
v_gene: TRBV5-1
d_gene: -
abundance: -
j_gene: TRBJ2-5

CDR3aa: CASSWRTSGYTDTQYF
CDR3nt: TGTGCCAGCAGCTGGAGGACTAGCGGCTACACAGATACGCAGTATTTT
v_gene: TRBV13
d_gene: TRBD2
abundance: -
j_gene: TRBJ2-3

CDR3aa: CASSLRRGDAYEQYF
CDR3nt: TGTGCCAGCAGCTTGAGGCGGGGGGACGCCTACGAGCAGTACTTC
v_gene: TRBV13
d_gene: TRBD2
abundance: -
j_gene: TRBJ2-7

CDR3aa: CASSEEPTNYGYTF
CDR3nt: TGTGCCAGCAGTGAAGAGCCAACTAACTATGGCTACACCTTC
v_gene: TRBV6-1
d_gene: -
abundance: few
j_gene: TRBJ1-2

CDR3aa: CASSVAVIPGANVLTF
CDR3nt: TGTGCCAGCAGCGTAGCGGTAATACCTGGGGCCAACGTCCTGACTTTC
v_gene: TRBV9
d_gene: -
abundance: -
j_gene: TRBJ2-6

CDR3aa: CASSSTGSGGQFF
CDR3nt: TGTGCCAGCAGCTCCACAGGGTCTGGGGGACAGTTCTTC
v_gene: TRBV7-2
d_gene: -
abundance: -
j_gene: TRBJ2-1

CDR3aa: CASSLISTGNSGNTIYF
CDR3nt: TGTGCCAGCTCCCTAATCTCGACAGGGAACTCTGGAAACACCATATATTTT
v_gene: TRBV18
d_gene: TRBD1
abundance: -
j_gene: TRBJ1-3

CDR3aa: CATSDLGRGGDTQYF
CDR3nt: TGTGCCACCAGTGATTTGGGGCGGGGCGGAGATACGCAGTATTTT
v_gene: TRBV24-1
d_gene: -
abundance: few
j_gene: TRBJ2-3

CDR3aa: CASSLTNNYGYTF
CDR3nt: TGCGCCAGCAGCTTAACAAATAACTATGGCTACACCTTC
v_gene: TRBV5-1
d_gene: -
abundance: -
j_gene: TRBJ1-2

CDR3aa: CASNRGNEETQYF
CDR3nt: TGCGCCAGCAACAGGGGAAATGAAGAGACCCAGTACTTC
v_gene: TRBV5-1
d_gene: TRBD1
abundance: -
j_gene: TRBJ2-5

CDR3aa: CASSFLDQPQHF
CDR3nt: TGTGCCAGCAGCTTCCTAGATCAGCCCCAGCATTTT
v_gene: TRBV5-6
d_gene: -
abundance: -
j_gene: TRBJ1-5

CDR3aa: CASSVSSGGTPYEQYF
CDR3nt: TGTGCCAGCAGCGTTTCTAGCGGGGGGACGCCCTACGAGCAGTACTTC
v_gene: TRBV7-2
d_gene: TRBD2
abundance: few
j_gene: TRBJ2-7

CDR3aa: CASSQDRSQGLYGYTF
CDR3nt: TGTGCCAGCAGCCAAGATCGGAGCCAGGGTCTCTATGGCTACACCTTC
v_gene: TRBV4-2
d_gene: -
abundance: -
j_gene: TRBJ1-2

CDR3aa: CASSLTGGQVNEQFF
CDR3nt: TGTGCCAGCAGCTTAACGGGGGGGCAAGTGAATGAGCAGTTCTTC
v_gene: TRBV7-3
d_gene: -
abundance: -
j_gene: TRBJ2-1

CDR3aa: CASSNRLAGVLLLDTQYF
CDR3nt: TGTGCCAGCAGCAACCGACTAGCGGGGGTTCTGTTATTGGATACGCAGTATTTT
v_gene: TRBV11-2
d_gene: TRBD2
abundance: few
j_gene: TRBJ2-3

CDR3aa: CASSFEVGNQPQHF
CDR3nt: TGTGCCAGCAGCTTTGAGGTCGGCAATCAGCCCCAGCATTTT
v_gene: TRBV5-8
d_gene: -
abundance: -
j_gene: TRBJ1-5

CDR3aa: CASSLAINTGELFF
CDR3nt: TGTGCCAGCAGCTTAGCTATTAACACCGGGGAGCTGTTTTTT
v_gene: TRBV7-9
d_gene: -
abundance: few
j_gene: TRBJ2-2

CDR3aa: CATRQGLSYGYTF
CDR3nt: TGTGCCACGAGACAGGGATTAAGCTATGGCTACACCTTC
v_gene: TRBV27
d_gene: TRBD1
abundance: -
j_gene: TRBJ1-2

CDR3aa: CASGTGGSNQPQHF
CDR3nt: TGTGCCAGCGGGACAGGAGGTTCCAATCAGCCCCAGCATTTT
v_gene: TRBV27
d_gene: TRBD1
abundance: -
j_gene: TRBJ1-5

CDR3aa: CASSREGRRYEQYF
CDR3nt: TGTGCCAGTAGTCGGGAGGGACGGCGGTACGAGCAGTACTTC
v_gene: TRBV19
d_gene: TRBD2
abundance: -
j_gene: TRBJ2-7

CDR3aa: CATSDPDRPNEQFF
CDR3nt: TGTGCCACCAGTGACCCGGACAGGCCCAATGAGCAGTTCTTC
v_gene: TRBV24-1
d_gene: TRBD1
abundance: once
j_gene: TRBJ2-1